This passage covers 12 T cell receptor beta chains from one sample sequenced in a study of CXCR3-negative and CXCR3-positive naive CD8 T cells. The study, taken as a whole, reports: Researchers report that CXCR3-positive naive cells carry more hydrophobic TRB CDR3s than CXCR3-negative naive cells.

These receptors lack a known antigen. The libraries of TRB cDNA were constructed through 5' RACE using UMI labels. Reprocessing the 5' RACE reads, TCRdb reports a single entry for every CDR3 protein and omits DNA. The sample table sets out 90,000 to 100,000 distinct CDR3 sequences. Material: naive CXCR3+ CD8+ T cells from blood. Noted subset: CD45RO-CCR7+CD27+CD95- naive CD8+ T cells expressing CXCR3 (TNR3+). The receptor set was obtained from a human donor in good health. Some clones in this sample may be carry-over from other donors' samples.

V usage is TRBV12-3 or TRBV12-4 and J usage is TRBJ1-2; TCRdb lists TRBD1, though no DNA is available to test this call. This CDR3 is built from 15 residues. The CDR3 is CASSLRAGVLHGYTF.

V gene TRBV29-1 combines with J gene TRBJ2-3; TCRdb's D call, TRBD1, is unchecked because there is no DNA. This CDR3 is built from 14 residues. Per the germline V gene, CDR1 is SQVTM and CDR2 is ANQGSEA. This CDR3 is CSVDWGQGVDTQYF.

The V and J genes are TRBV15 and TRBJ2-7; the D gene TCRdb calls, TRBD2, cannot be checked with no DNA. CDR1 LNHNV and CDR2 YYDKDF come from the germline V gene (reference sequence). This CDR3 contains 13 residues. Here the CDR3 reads CATRMRGGYEQYF.

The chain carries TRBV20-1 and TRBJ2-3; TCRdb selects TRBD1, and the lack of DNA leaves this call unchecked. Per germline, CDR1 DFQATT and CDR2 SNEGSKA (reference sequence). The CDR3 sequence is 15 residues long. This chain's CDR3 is CSARWTGPSTDTQYF.

Here the CDR3 reads CASSELKVGTEAFF. The rearrangement uses TRBV25-1 and TRBJ1-1. This CDR3 is built from 14 residues. The germline V gene encodes CDR1 MGHDK and CDR2 SYGVNS.

The CDR3 is CASSERQYTSYGYTF. J is TRBJ1-2 and V is TRBV27. Germline CDR1 and CDR2: MNHEY and SMNVEV (reference sequence). The CDR3 spans 15 residues.

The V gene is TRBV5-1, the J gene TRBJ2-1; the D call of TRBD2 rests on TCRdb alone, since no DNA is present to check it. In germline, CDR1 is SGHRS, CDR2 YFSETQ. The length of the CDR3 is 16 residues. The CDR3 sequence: CASSLEASGDYNEQFF.

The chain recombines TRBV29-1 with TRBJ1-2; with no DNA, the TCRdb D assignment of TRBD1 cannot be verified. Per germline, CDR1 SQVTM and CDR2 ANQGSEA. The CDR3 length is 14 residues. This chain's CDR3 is CSSETGGVSYGYTF.

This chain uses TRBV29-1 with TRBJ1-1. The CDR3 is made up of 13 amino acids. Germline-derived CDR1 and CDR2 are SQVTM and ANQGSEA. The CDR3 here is CSVGGGVGTEAFF.

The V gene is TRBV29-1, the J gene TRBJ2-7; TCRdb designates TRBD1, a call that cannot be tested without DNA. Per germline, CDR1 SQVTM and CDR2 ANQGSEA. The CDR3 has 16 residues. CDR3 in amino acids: CSVEVPRGTSSYEQYF.

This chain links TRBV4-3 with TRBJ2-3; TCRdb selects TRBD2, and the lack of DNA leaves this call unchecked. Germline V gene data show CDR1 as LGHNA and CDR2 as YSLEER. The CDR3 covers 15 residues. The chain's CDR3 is CASSLAGLHTDTQYF.

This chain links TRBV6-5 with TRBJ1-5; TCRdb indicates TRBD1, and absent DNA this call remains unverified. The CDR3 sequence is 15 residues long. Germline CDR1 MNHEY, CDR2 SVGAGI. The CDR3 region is CASSYSDSSNQPQHF.